What follows are 15 T cell receptor beta chains derived from one specimen sequenced in a study of molecular identifiers for immune sequencing clone quantification. TCRdb analysed the PCR reads with MiXCR anew, one entry per CDR3 protein. The table lists about 630,000 distinct CDR3 sequences, roughly 23% of them singletons. The sequencing input was naive CD8+ T cells from blood, with Jurkat cell RNA spiked in. Regarding subset: FACS-sorted CD8+CD4-CCR7+CD45RA+ naive T cells. The source is a human donor in good health. Some libraries in this study had Jurkat cell RNA spiked in.

This clonotype appeared a few times. The chain uses TRBV9 and TRBJ2-3; no clear D gene. The CDR3 is made up of 14 amino acids. The V end lost 4 bases, the J end lost 2 bases, and 11 bases lay between the germline ends. Germline CDR1 and CDR2: SGDLS and YYNGEE. CDR3 bases: TGTGCCAGCAGCCCCCGGACCTTCACAGATACGCAGTATTTT. This codes for CASSPRTFTDTQYF. Full variable domain (rest looked up from reference TRBV9 and TRBJ2-3): DSGVTQTPKHLITATGQRVTLRCSPRSGDLSVYWYQQSLDQGLQFLIQYYNGEERAKGNILERFSAQQFPDLHSELNLSSLELGDSALYFCASSPRTFTDTQYFGPGTRLTVL.

The rearrangement uses TRBV6-1 and TRBJ2-3; 11 positions match TRBD2. The V and J ends lost 3 bases and 1 base, in that order; junction bases with no gene match: 3. Germline V gene lookup returns CDR1 MNHNS and CDR2 SASEGT. This CDR3 comprises 16 residues. This CDR3 is CASSDLAGGRTDTQYF. The CDR3 DNA sequence: TGTGCCAGCAGTGACCTAGCGGGGGGCCGCACAGATACGCAGTATTTT.

This clonotype was seen a few times. The chain employs TRBV18 and TRBJ1-1, with D uncertain. Germline CDR1 reads KGHSH; CDR2 reads LQKENI. The V end was cut by 3 bases, the J end by 0 bases, with 11 bases between. This CDR3 contains 15 residues. The CDR3 region has the DNA TGTGCCAGCTCACCCGCCGGCCTTATGAACACTGAAGCTTTCTTT. This codes for CASSPAGLMNTEAFF.

This clonotype appeared a few times. V and J are TRBV14 and TRBJ2-1; D perhaps matches TRBD1 (6 bases). The V gene's germline CDR1 is SGHDN and CDR2 FVKESK. V lost 4 bases, J lost 1 base, and 17 bases lay in between. This CDR3 is built from 17 residues. The CDR3 DNA sequence: TGTGCCAGCAGCCCTTTTGGGACAATCGGTTCCTACAATGAGCAGTTCTTC. Translation: CASSPFGTIGSYNEQFF.

At least ten counts were recorded for this clonotype. The genes are TRBV9 and TRBJ1-1; D is undetermined. V was trimmed by 0 bases and J by 5 bases, leaving 8 bases between them. This CDR3 comprises 13 residues. The germline CDR1 and CDR2 sequences are SGDLS and YYNGEE. CDR3 amino acids: CASSVEGRTEAFF. CDR3 nucleotide sequence: TGTGCCAGCAGCGTAGAAGGTCGGACTGAAGCTTTCTTT.

Worth noting for this clonotype: This could be a read error, since a much larger clone is one nucleotide away. The chain combines TRBV28 with TRBJ2-1; D remains unclear. Germline V gives CDR1 MDHEN, CDR2 SYDVKM. The CDR3 loop spans 15 amino acids. The CDR3 DNA follows: TGTGCCAGCAGTTTACAGGTGCCCACCTACAATGAGCAGCTCTTC. This sequence encodes CASSLQVPTYNEQLF.

About this clonotype itself: A much larger clone differs by one base, so this may be a read error. The V call is TRBV29-1, the J call TRBJ2-3; no clear D gene. The CDR3 runs to 13 residues. CDR1 and CDR2 (germline): SQVTM, ANQGSEA. CDR3 sequence reads: CSVDLAITDMQYF. The CDR3 region has the DNA TGCAGCGTTGATCTGGCAATCACAGATATGCAGTATTTT.

This clonotype appeared many times. The chain carries TRBV9 and TRBJ2-1; perhaps TRBD2 as D (6 bases). The germline gives CDR1 SGDLS, CDR2 YYNGEE. The CDR3 sequence is 17 residues long. V was shortened by 0 bases and J by 9 bases, with 22 bases between the two germline ends. CDR3 sequence reads: CASSVVRAVLDYGEQFF. In DNA, the CDR3 is TGTGCCAGCAGCGTAGTTCGAGCGGTCCTGGACTACGGTGAGCAGTTCTTC.

This clonotype was counted a single time. The junction does not match germline at one end; this may be a read error. The V call is TRBV6-2 or TRBV6-3, the J call TRBJ2-7; D is uncertain. This CDR3 region has 13 residues. Germline V gene lookup returns CDR1 MNHEY and CDR2 SVGEGT. DNA of the CDR3: TGTGCCAGCAGTTACGCGGCTCCCTACAAGCAGTACTTC. The encoded protein is CASSYAAPYKQYF.

In its sample, this clonotype was seen many times. The genes are TRBV7-9 and TRBJ2-2; TRBD1 might be the D (5 bases). The CDR3 is 14 amino acids. With 5 bases removed from V and 4 bases from J, the gap between germline ends came to 11 bases. Germline CDR1 SEHNR, CDR2 FQNEAQ (reference sequence). The CDR3 DNA reads as TGTGCCAGCAGCCCCCGCGACAGCACCGGGGAGCTGTTTTTT. Its protein is CASSPRDSTGELFF. The full variable domain, with the rest looked up from reference TRBV7-9 and TRBJ2-2, is DTGVSQNPRHKITKRGQNVTFRCDPISEHNRLYWYRQTLGQGPEFLTYFQNEAQLEKSRLLSDRFSAERPKGSFSTLEIQRTEQGDSAMYLCASSPRDSTGELFFGEGSRLTVL.

Of note for this clonotype: Relative to the germline gene, one junction end is altered; a read error may explain this. The genes are TRBV6-1 and TRBJ1-2; TRBD1 might be the D (5 bases). The CDR3 loop spans 13 amino acids. Germline V lookup: CDR1 MNHNS, CDR2 SASEGT. CDR3 sequence reads: CASGDSPNYGYTF. For the CDR3, the DNA is TGTGCCAGCGGTGACAGTCCCAACTATGGCTACACCTTC.

For this clonotype: A read error is possible here, since a much larger clone lies one base away. V and J are TRBV2 and TRBJ2-1, with 7 positions matching TRBD1. CDR3 length equals 14 residues. Germline values: CDR1 SNHLY, CDR2 FYNNEI. The CDR3 sequence: CASRQGQNYNEQLF. The CDR3 bases are TGTGCCAGCAGACAGGGACAGAACTACAATGAGCAGCTCTTC.

This clonotype showed up many times. The V call is TRBV7-2, the J call TRBJ2-7, with D possibly being TRBD1 or TRBD2 (6 bases each). Germline lookup yields CDR1 SGHTA and CDR2 FQGNSA. V was pared by 3 bases and J by 10 bases, with 19 bases between. This CDR3 spans 14 amino acids. The CDR3 spells CASSFSYEGGAQYF. CDR3 coding DNA: TGTGCCAGCAGCTTTAGTTACGAGGGGGGAGCTCAGTACTTC. The whole variable domain, filled in from reference TRBV7-2 and TRBJ2-7, reads GAGVSQSPSNKVTEKGKDVELRCDPISGHTALYWYRQSLGQGLEFLIYFQGNSAPDKSGLPSDRFSAERTGGSVSTLTIQRTQQEDSAVYLCASSFSYEGGAQYFGPGTRLTVT.

This clonotype was counted ten times or more. This chain uses TRBV7-2 with TRBJ1-3; D is undetermined. The CDR3 totals 15 residues. The germline V and J ends were trimmed by 8 bases and 2 bases, with 16 bases remaining between them. Germline CDR1 SGHTA, CDR2 FQGNSA. As DNA, the CDR3 is TGTGCCAGCCGCCCGGGCCTCAGCGCTGGAAACACCATATATTTT. This translates into CASRPGLSAGNTIYF.

The chain uses TRBV7-9 and TRBJ1-2; D is unclear. V lost 6 bases to trimming and J lost 4 bases, with 15 bases between them. This CDR3 is built from 14 residues. CDR1 and CDR2 (germline): SEHNR, FQNEAQ (reference sequence). DNA of the CDR3: TGTGCCAGCAGGATTATGCCGGGCCCCTATGGCTACACCTTC. As protein: CASRIMPGPYGYTF.